This entry is about one TCR beta chain. The target antigen is unknown. Profiled with immunoSEQ multiplex PCR; TCRdb holds only in-frame clones, not every one. Of about 2 million clones in the sample, about 95% are singletons; the top ten hold approximately 1.2%. V was cut by 6 bases and J by 8 bases, with 22 bases left in between. There are 16 residues in the CDR3. Germline CDR1 MDHEN, CDR2 SYDVKM. These data are taken from a study of shared clonotypes between healthy human individuals. The overall study: CD4 naive and CD4 memory each took three plates per donor, while CD8 naive took two and CD8 memory one. Overall study findings and caveats: As a rule, naive subsets had a larger estimated richness than memory subsets.

The naive CD8 population came from CD45RO-negative cells selected for CCR7, without terminally differentiated effector memory CD45RA+ cells. The chain uses TRBV28 and TRBJ1-4; possible D gene TRBD1, 6 bases. This TCR came from a young man in good health. The sample taken for sequencing was naive CD8+ T cells sorted from blood. The CDR3 protein is CASRPYAGVEGEKLFF. The CDR3 DNA reads as TGTGCCAGCAGGCCTTACGCAGGGGTCGAGGGGGAAAAACTGTTTTTT.